Listed below are T cell receptor beta chains from one sample, sequenced in a study of beta chain features in type 1 diabetes. TCRdb's copy holds only in-frame clones and misses some; the assay was immunoSEQ multiplex PCR. The sample has some 160,000 clones, around 8.4% seen once. Source material: central memory CD4+ T cells from blood. These receptors came from a woman between 18 and 29 years old with type 1 diabetes. CDR3s include the opening cysteine and the closing phenylalanine or tryptophan. A D gene is named only where the DNA matches it firmly. The size entry is marked missing in some rows and otherwise reads once, few, many or a size class.

clone_size d_call j_call v_call cdr3_nt cdr3_aa
NA NA TRBJ1-4 TRBV4-3 TGCGCCAGCAGCCAAGATTGGGGGGGGAGTTTTAATGAAAAACTGTTTTTT CASSQDWGGSFNEKLFF
NA NA TRBJ2-5 TRBV4-3 TGCGCCAGCAGCCAAGATGCATCTAGCTCCGAGACCCAGTACTTC CASSQDASSSETQYF
NA TRBD1 TRBJ1-2 TRBV28 TGTGCCAGCAGTTTTCGAGGGACAGCTTATGGCTACACCTTC CASSFRGTAYGYTF
few TRBD2 TRBJ2-3 TRBV4-3 TGCGCCAGCGGTCAGCAGCGGGAAAGCACAGATACGCAGTATTTT CASGQQRESTDTQYF
few TRBD1 TRBJ1-6 TRBV6-5 TGTGCCAGCAGTTTCCAGGGGGCGAGGAATTCACCCCTCCACTTT CASSFQGARNSPLHF
few NA TRBJ1-2 TRBV11-2 TGTGCCAGCAGCTTAGATGGCAGGGGCTATGGCTACACCTTC CASSLDGRGYGYTF
few TRBD1 TRBJ2-7 TRBV6-1 TGTGCCAGCAGCAGAGGGACAGGCCACTCCTACGAGCAGTACTTC CASSRGTGHSYEQYF
few NA TRBJ1-1 TRBV30 TGTGCCTGGAGTGTACGGGTAGGGAACACTGAAGCTTTCTTT CAWSVRVGNTEAFF
NA NA TRBJ1-1 TRBV14 TGTGCCAGCAGCCAATTTGGACTGCGTTCGGGCGCCGTTGCCGCTTTCTTT CASSQFGLRSGAVAAFF
few TRBD1 TRBJ2-5 TRBV11-2 TGTGCCAGCAGCTTATCACAGGGGCTCCAAGAGACCCAGTACTTC CASSLSQGLQETQYF
NA NA TRBJ2-5 TRBV5-1 TGCGCCAGCAGCTACGGACAGCTCCAAGAGACCCAGTACTTC CASSYGQLQETQYF
NA TRBD1 TRBJ1-1 TRBV27 TGTGCCAGCAGTTGGACAGGGTTGAACACTGAAGCTTTCTTT CASSWTGLNTEAFF
NA TRBD1 TRBJ2-5 TRBV5-4 TGTGCCAGCAGTCAAAGACAGGGCCGGGAGACCCAGTACTTC CASSQRQGRETQYF
many TRBD2 TRBJ2-1 TRBV15 TGTGCCACCAGATCTCTAGCGGGTGAATACAATGAGCAGTTCTTC CATRSLAGEYNEQFF
NA NA TRBJ1-2 TRBV29-1 TGCAGCGTTGAGCGGGGAGTTGATGGCTACACCTTC CSVERGVDGYTF
few NA TRBJ1-6 TRBV7-2 TGTGCCAGCAGCTTACTCGGATCCGGAGGTTCACCCCTCCACTTT CASSLLGSGGSPLHF
few NA TRBJ2-4 TRBV7-2 TGTGCCAGCAGCTTAGCTAGCGAGGCAAACATTCAGTACTTC CASSLASEANIQYF
NA TRBD2 TRBJ2-2 TRBV5-1 TGCGCCAGCAGCCGGAGGGCGGAAAGGGGACTAGCGGTAACCGGGGAGCTGTTTTTT CASSRRAERGLAVTGELFF
NA TRBD1 TRBJ2-7 TRBV10-3 TGTGCCATCCGCCAGGCGGACAGGGCCTACGAGCAGTACTTC CAIRQADRAYEQYF
NA TRBD1 TRBJ1-5 TRBV7-2 TGTGCCAGCAGCCTGACAGGGTCCAATCAGCCCCAGCATTTT CASSLTGSNQPQHF
few TRBD1 TRBJ1-4 TRBV10-3 TGTGCCATGAGGCAACAGGGGGATGAAAAACTGTTTTTT CAMRQQGDEKLFF
many NA TRBJ2-3 TRBV7-2 TGTGCCAGCAGCTTAGGTCCGGTGGATACGCAGTATTTT CASSLGPVDTQYF
NA NA TRBJ2-3 TRBV7-2 TGTGCCAGCAGTCCCTTGAGCGTCAGCACAGATACGCAGTATTTT CASSPLSVSTDTQYF
few TRBD2 TRBJ2-3 TRBV30 TGTGCCTGGAGACTAGCGGGGAGCACAGATACGCAGTATTTT CAWRLAGSTDTQYF
few NA TRBJ2-7 TRBV5-1 TGCGCCAGCAGCTTGAGTTTGGGAGGTTCCTACGAGCAGTACTTC CASSLSLGGSYEQYF
NA NA TRBJ2-3 TRBV28 TGTGCCAGCGTGGGGGCTGAAGATACGCAGTATTTT CASVGAEDTQYF
many NA TRBJ1-1 TRBV5-1 TGCGCCAGCAGCGCGGGCCAAGGTGAAGCTTTCTTT CASSAGQGEAFF
few NA TRBJ2-6 TRBV27 TGTGCCAGCAGTTTCGGTAGTTCTGGGGCCAACGTCCTGACTTTC CASSFGSSGANVLTF
few NA TRBJ1-4 TRBV4-1 TGCGCCAGCGGTTTTGGGAGCTCAACTAATGAAAAACTGTTTTTT CASGFGSSTNEKLFF
few TRBD2 TRBJ2-2 TRBV5-1 TGCGCCAGCAGCTTAGTTCTGGGACTAGCTGACACCGGGGAGCTGTTTTTT CASSLVLGLADTGELFF
NA TRBD1 TRBJ1-5 TRBV7-2 TGTGCCAGCAGCTTTAATCGGCAGGGGGGACAGCCCCAGCATTTT CASSFNRQGGQPQHF
few TRBD2 TRBJ2-7 TRBV2 TGTGCCAGCAGGGTAGCGGGGGTGAGCTCCTACGAGCAGTACTTC CASRVAGVSSYEQYF
NA NA TRBJ2-7 TRBV6-5 TGTGCCAGCAGTCCCCCCGGTCACTACGAGCAGTACTTC CASSPPGHYEQYF
NA TRBD1 TRBJ1-1 TRBV7-6 TGTGCCAGCAGCGCATCAGGGGGGATGAACACTGAAGCTTTCTTT CASSASGGMNTEAFF
few NA TRBJ1-2 TRBV7-9 TGTGCCAGCAGCTTAGCGGGGCAGGGCTACACCTTC CASSLAGQGYTF
few NA TRBJ2-2 TRBV5-1 TGCGCCAGCAGCCCCTCGGCAGGGGCTAGCACCGGGGAGCTGTTTTTT CASSPSAGASTGELFF
NA NA TRBJ2-5 TRBV5-1 TGCGCCAGCAGCTTGTTAAGAGGGGGAGAGACCCAGTACTTC CASSLLRGGETQYF
many TRBD2 TRBJ2-5 TRBV7-9 TGTGCCAGCAGCGGACTAGCGGGGGGCAACCAAGAGACCCAGTACTTC CASSGLAGGNQETQYF
NA TRBD1 TRBJ2-1 TRBV6-5 TGTGCCAGCAGCCATACCGGGACAGGGAGCAATGAGCAGTTCTTC CASSHTGTGSNEQFF
NA TRBD1 TRBJ2-1 TRBV11-2 TGTGCCAGCAGCCCCGGGACAGGGGAAATTGGGGAGCAGTTCTTC CASSPGTGEIGEQFF
few NA TRBJ2-2 TRBV4-3 TGCGCCAGCAGCAGACTAGCGAACACCGGGGAGCTGTTTTTT CASSRLANTGELFF
NA NA TRBJ1-5 TRBV19 TGTGCCAGTAGTATATCAGGGAATGGGCAGCCCCAGCATTTT CASSISGNGQPQHF
few NA TRBJ1-6 TRBV7-2 TGTGCCAGCAGCTTTAACAGAGATAATTCACCCCTCCACTTT CASSFNRDNSPLHF
NA NA TRBJ2-7 TRBV27 TGTGCCAGCACCTCCTTGGGTGGCGGGCACGAGCAGTACTTC CASTSLGGGHEQYF
NA TRBD1 TRBJ2-3 TRBV7-3 TGTGCCAGCAGCAAGGGACAGGGACAAGATACGCAGTATTTT CASSKGQGQDTQYF
NA TRBD2 TRBJ2-7 TRBV4-1 TGCGCCAGCAGCCGGGGACTAGCGGCCTCCTACGAGCAGTACTTC CASSRGLAASYEQYF